What follows are 11 T cell receptor beta chains derived from one specimen sequenced in a study of blood T cell repertoires in COVID-19. Generated by immunoSEQ multiplex PCR, the TCRdb table keeps only in-frame clones and is missing some. The sample has roughly 120,000 clones, almost 90% seen once. Sequencing input: peripheral blood. The receptor source for this set is a woman in her fifties or sixties with active or convalescent COVID-19.

The chain uses TRBV28 and TRBJ1-1, with D possibly being TRBD1 (6 bases). CDR1 is MDHEN and CDR2 is SYDVKM in the germline V gene. The V and J ends lost 2 bases and 5 bases respectively, with 15 bases between them. The CDR3 is made up of 15 amino acids. As DNA, the CDR3 is TGTGCCAGCAGTTTACAACAGGGCGTTCGGACTGAAGCTTTCTTT. It yields the protein CASSLQQGVRTEAFF. Together with reference TRBV28 and TRBJ1-1, the CDR3 gives the full variable domain: DVKVTQSSRYLVKRTGEKVFLECVQDMDHENMFWYRQDPGLGLRLIYFSYDVKMKEKGDIPEGYSVSREKKERFSLILESASTNQTSMYLCASSLQQGVRTEAFFGQGTRLTVV.

The CDR3 reads CASSSTWTSSSYEQYF. The DNA of the CDR3 is TGCGCCAGCAGCTCTACTTGGACTAGCTCCTCCTACGAGCAGTACTTC. V usage is TRBV5-1 and J usage is TRBJ2-7, with 8 bases lining up with TRBD2. The germline V gene encodes CDR1 SGHRS and CDR2 YFSETQ. The V gene end was trimmed by 3 bases and the J gene end by 0 bases; junction bases not matched to a gene: 8. This CDR3 contains 16 residues.

This chain uses TRBV6-6 with TRBJ1-2, with 7 positions matching TRBD1. With 6 bases clipped from V and 8 bases from J, the junction kept 6 bases outside the gene matches. CDR1 is MNHNY, CDR2 SVGAGI, per germline (reference sequence). CDR3 length: 12 amino acids. CDR3 DNA sequence: TGTGCCAGCAGATCTCAGGGGGACGGCTACACCTTC. It yields the protein CASRSQGDGYTF.

This clone was detected only a few times. CDR3 coding DNA: TGTGCCAGCAGCCTGACTAGCGGAGTCACCGGGGAGCTGTTTTTT. Amino acids: CASSLTSGVTGELFF. The chain couples TRBV7-9 to TRBJ2-2; 9 positions agree with TRBD2. The CDR3 extends over 15 amino acids. Germline CDR1 reads SEHNR; CDR2 reads FQNEAQ (reference sequence). V dropped 5 bases and J dropped 4; count of bases not matched to a gene: 5.

The V and J genes are TRBV7-2 and TRBJ2-2, with TRBD2 matching 15 bases. V lost 6 bases to trimming and J lost 6 bases; unmatched junction nucleotides: 5. Germline CDR1 and CDR2: SGHTA and FQGNSA. This CDR3 has 16 residues. This CDR3 is CASRGLAGGGAGELFF. DNA of the CDR3: TGTGCCAGCAGGGGACTAGCGGGAGGAGGGGCCGGGGAGCTGTTTTTT.

About this clone itself: A junction end diverges from the germline sequence, so it may reflect a read error. This rearrangement joins TRBV9 to TRBJ2-1; 8 bases line up with TRBD1. The CDR3 loop spans 15 amino acids. CDR1 SGDLS and CDR2 YYNGEE come from the germline V gene. CDR3 amino acids: CAGSVVGQGNNEQFF. For the CDR3, the DNA is TGTGCCGGCAGCGTAGTTGGACAGGGAAACAATGAGCAGTTCTTC. The full variable domain, with the rest looked up from reference TRBV9 and TRBJ2-1, is DSGVTQTPKHLITATGQRVTLRCSPRSGDLSVYWYQQSLDQGLQFLIQYYNGEERAKGNILERFSAQQFPDLHSELNLSSLELGDSALYFCAGSVVGQGNNEQFFGPGTRLTVL.

The chain employs TRBV15 and TRBJ1-1; D is undetermined. Trimming stripped 1 base from V and 6 bases from J, with 9 bases between. The CDR3 sequence is 13 residues long. The V gene's germline CDR1 is LNHNV and CDR2 YYDKDF (reference sequence). The CDR3 DNA sequence: TGTGCCACCAGCAGAGCGAGGCGGTCTGAAGCTTTCTTT. Translating gives CATSRARRSEAFF.

V and J are TRBV5-5 and TRBJ2-7; D is uncertain. Germline V gene sequence: CDR1 SGHKS, CDR2 YYEKEE (reference sequence). The CDR3 contains 14 residues. V shed 1 base and J shed 6 bases, with 14 bases lying between them. CDR3 nucleotide sequence: TGTGCCAGCAGCTTGAGTAGCACCTCACCCGAGCAGTACTTC. Residues: CASSLSSTSPEQYF.

The chain employs TRBV4-2 and TRBJ2-2; maybe TRBD2 (6 bases). The CDR3 has 15 amino acids. V was clipped by 3 bases and J by 6 bases, with 14 bases between them. Germline V gives CDR1 LGHNA, CDR2 YNFKEQ. CDR3 coding DNA: TGTGCCAGCAGCCACCCTGGGGGAGGATCCGGGGAGCTGTTTTTT. It is translated as CASSHPGGGSGELFF.

V usage is TRBV7-9 and J usage is TRBJ2-2; maybe TRBD2 (6 bases). Trimming took off 5 bases at V and 3 bases at J, with 19 bases between the two ends. Germline V gene sequence: CDR1 SEHNR, CDR2 FQNEAQ (reference sequence). The CDR3 has 17 amino acids. The CDR3 loop reads CASSPTPTGRDTGELFF. DNA for the CDR3: TGTGCCAGCAGCCCAACCCCTACCGGGAGAGACACCGGGGAGCTGTTTTTT.

This clone was counted once. The chain combines TRBV11-2 with TRBJ2-2, with D perhaps matching TRBD2 (5 bases). The germline V and J ends were trimmed by 5 bases and 4 bases, with 11 bases remaining between them. The CDR3 extends over 14 amino acids. Germline CDR1 and CDR2: SGHAT and FQNNGV. DNA of the CDR3: TGTGCCAGCAGCCCTACGGCGGGCACCGGGGAGCTGTTTTTT. Its protein is CASSPTAGTGELFF.